This TCR beta chain emerged from a study of vaccination effects on CD4 cells after COVID-19 (dated by TCRdb to the early 2020s). In terms of the full investigation: Across the study, the median time from the second dose to post-vaccine sampling was 72 days (range 14 to 241). In both COVID-19 convalescent patients and infection-naive vaccine recipients, the study compared SARS-CoV-2 spike-specific CD4+ TCR repertoires from before mRNA vaccination with those from after it. Altogether, 10 COVID-19 convalescent patients and 4 SARS-CoV-2-naive healthy vaccine recipients made up the full study. The Oncomine TCR Beta short-read assay on an Illumina iSeq 100 was used to sequence cultures from other donors in the study.

Beyond this particular receptor, the publication reports: Marked clonal contraction was observed in both infection-induced and vaccine-induced clones at late post-vaccination timepoints, consistent with waning T cell responses. Among healthy vaccine recipients, nearly all vaccine-induced clones were SARS-CoV-2 mono-reactive, and only 1 of 255 was cross-reactive with common cold coronaviruses. Limitations of the study were the small number of convalescent patients and the absence of early post-infection timepoints.

V is pared back by 3 bases and J by 2 bases, with 16 bases lying between the germline termini. Inclusive of the bounding cysteine and phenylalanine, the CDR3 is 16 residues long. Only the CDR3 DNA stays, 48 bases, in frame from base 1. CDR1 and CDR2, per the germline V gene (reference sequence), are SGHNT and YYREEE. A word on this clone: Its cognate antigen has yet to be identified. No much larger clonotype is one base removed from it; base qualities were not supplied.

The method was the immunoSEQ multiplex PCR assay. DNA from the cultured, isolated CD4+ T cells was subjected to TCR beta CDR3 sequencing. In the source study's methods: Non-productive TCR sequences were removed, reads were trimmed to the CDR3 region, and CDR3s of at least 7 amino acids were retained. Antigen-specific clonotypes were identified with the MANAFEST web app by comparing expansion in peptide wells against reference cultures. For clones to be considered positive, expansion at FDR<0.05 versus reference and all other wells, an odds ratio above 5, and a frequency above 0.1% in two replicate wells were required. A clonotype was called cross-reactive if it was significantly expanded both in SARS-CoV-2 spike wells and in at least one common cold coronavirus spike condition. Using the stringdist R package, CDR3 similarity was measured by Levenshtein distance, and unrooted trees were constructed with ape in R 3.6.1. TCRdb's version of the immuneACCESS table is confined to in-frame rearrangements and falls short of the full clone set. An unresolved V gene accounts for under half of the shortfall where checked; the remainder is of unknown origin. V and J calls and clone size are those listed in that table; D and trimming were worked out from the DNA. Here the sample has around 22,000 clones; about three quarters occur a single time. The top ten hold roughly 10% of the sample.

To identify antigen-specific CD4+ T cell clonotypes by their expansion, the ViraFEST assay first stimulated PBMC with viral peptide pools and then applied TCR sequencing. After roughly 11 days of culture, CD4+ T cells were isolated with the EasySep CD4+ T cell isolation kit. Each participant got two doses of an mRNA SARS-CoV-2 vaccine, either BNT162b2 or mRNA-1273. The absence of prior SARS-CoV-2 infection in healthy vaccine recipients was confirmed by negative nucleocapsid antibodies before and after vaccination. Each well held two million PBMC cultured in IMDM containing approximately 5.2% human AB serum, roughly 9.9 IU/ml IL-2 and gentamicin, along with 10 ug/ml peptides. On days 3 and 7, half of the culture medium was replaced with fresh IL-2-containing medium. Unless otherwise noted, each peptide stimulation condition was cultured in triplicate wells. Using Ficoll-Paque Plus gradient centrifugation, PBMC were separated from whole blood and then either used fresh or cryopreserved at -140C. The overlapping peptide pools covered the spike proteins of SARS-CoV-2 and of the common cold coronaviruses HCoV-NL63, HCoV-OC43 and HCoV-229E. The QIAamp micro DNA kit was used to extract genomic DNA from the cultured CD4+ T cells.

Recombination joined TRBV5-4 with TRBJ2-3; matching of 6 bases hints at TRBD2 as the D gene. This receptor was taken from a human donor who received a COVID-19 vaccine. The input for sequencing was CD4+ T cells from PBMCs cultured with HCoV-NL63 spike peptides, taken after COVID-19 vaccination. The sample's cell subset or site label, decoded: HCoV-NL63 spike overlapping peptide pool stimulation. The nucleotide sequence reads TGTGCCAGCAGCTCCATTGGAGGGGTCCTCACAGATACGCAGTATTTT. Its protein product is CASSSIGGVLTDTQYF.